The 18 T cell receptor beta chains below all came from one sample that was sequenced in a study of cytomegalovirus exposure and HLA in healthy donors. PCR employed 60 Vbeta and 13 Jbeta primers. The repertoire was sequenced with immunoSEQ multiplex PCR; TCRdb's copy has only in-frame clones and lacks some. The data show 150,000 to 200,000 clones, with 65% to 85% seen just once and under 2% held by the top ten. The sample taken for sequencing was PBMCs. These receptors all stem from a woman in her late teens or twenties in good health and CMV-seronegative.

This chain connects TRBV27 to TRBJ2-5; D might be TRBD1 (6 bases). TRBJ2-7 matches the DNA end more closely, so the J call is doubtful. The germline CDR1 and CDR2 sequences are MNHEY and SMNVEV (reference sequence). The length of the CDR3 is 14 residues. The CDR3 DNA reads as TGTGCCAGCAGATGGGGGCAGGGGTCCTACGAGCAGTACTTC. Protein sequence: CASRWGQGSYEQYF.

Turning to this clone: Other DNA sequences in this sample translate to the same CDR3. J is TRBJ1-4 and V is TRBV5-4; D ambiguous. CDR1 and CDR2 (germline): SGHNT, YYREEE (reference sequence). Trimming shortened V by 2 bases and J by 10 bases, and 6 bases separated the two germline ends. The CDR3 length is 11 residues. The CDR3 loop reads CASSFSGKLFF. The CDR3 DNA reads TGTGCCAGCAGCTTCAGCGGAAAACTGTTTTTT.

The CDR3 nucleotides are TGTGCCAGTAGTATAGATCTGGGAGCCTGGGGCGAGCAGTACTTC. Protein: CASSIDLGAWGEQYF. This sequence joins TRBV19 and TRBJ2-7, with D possibly being TRBD2 (5 bases). Per the germline V gene, CDR1 is LNHDA and CDR2 is SQIVND (reference sequence). The CDR3 sequence is 15 residues long. V lost 0 bases and J 6 bases, leaving 15 bases between the germline ends.

V is TRBV15 and J is TRBJ2-7; no reliable D call. V was shortened by 0 bases and J by 9 bases, with 15 bases between the two germline ends. The CDR3 covers 14 residues. Germline V lookup: CDR1 LNHNV, CDR2 YYDKDF (reference sequence). The chain's CDR3 is CATSRDLAAVGQYF. The CDR3 DNA is TGTGCCACCAGCAGAGATCTGGCGGCTGTAGGGCAGTACTTC.

This clone was detected a few times. The same CDR3 also results from other DNA sequences found in this sample. The V call is TRBV5-6, the J call TRBJ1-1; unclear D gene. CDR1 is SGHDT and CDR2 is YYEEEE in the germline V gene. This CDR3 contains 12 residues. V gave up 0 bases and J gave up 5 bases, with 5 bases separating them. The CDR3 is CASSLGSTEAFF. The CDR3 nucleotides read TGTGCCAGCAGCTTGGGGAGTACTGAAGCTTTCTTT.

V and J are TRBV6-1 and TRBJ2-1; D is undetermined. CDR1 and CDR2 (germline): MNHNS, SASEGT. The CDR3 spans 15 residues. Trimming removed 3 bases at V and 7 bases at J, with 16 bases between. This CDR3 is CASSDESPVWNEQFF. Written as DNA, the CDR3 is TGTGCCAGCAGTGATGAGAGTCCGGTATGGAATGAGCAGTTCTTC.

The chain is built from TRBV4-2 and TRBJ2-7; D is perhaps TRBD2 (5 bases). CDR1 is LGHNA and CDR2 is YNFKEQ in the germline V gene. V lost 5 bases and J 6 bases, leaving 20 bases between the germline ends. The CDR3 sequence is 15 residues long. CDR3 amino acids: CASSSSGIVGGEQYF. DNA of the CDR3: TGTGCCAGCAGCTCAAGTGGAATTGTTGGAGGCGAGCAGTACTTC.

Concerning this clone itself: Different DNA sequences within this sample yield the same CDR3. The gene calls are TRBV5-1 and TRBJ2-3; 8 bases align to TRBD2. V dropped 7 bases and J dropped 4; count of bases not matched to a gene: 5. This CDR3 comprises 13 residues. CDR1 SGHRS and CDR2 YFSETQ come from the germline V gene. The CDR3 loop is CASAGGRADTQYF. CDR3 DNA: TGCGCCAGCGCGGGGGGCAGGGCAGATACGCAGTATTTT.

This CDR3 is CASSMGWKETLSGNTIYF. CDR3 sequence (DNA): TGTGCCAGTAGTATGGGCTGGAAAGAGACCCTCTCTGGAAACACCATATATTTT. The rearrangement links TRBV19 to TRBJ1-3; D remains ambiguous. CDR1 and CDR2 from the germline V gene are LNHDA and SQIVND (reference sequence). V lost 3 bases and J 0 bases, leaving 18 bases between the germline ends. The CDR3 runs 18 residues.

The chain's CDR3 is CASSFRTEYGYTF. The CDR3 coding sequence is TGTGCCAGCAGCTTCAGGACAGAGTATGGCTACACCTTC. The chain links TRBV5-4 to TRBJ1-2, with a possible D match to TRBD1 (6 bases). Trimming pared 2 bases from V and 5 bases from J, leaving 10 bases between. CDR3 length equals 13 residues. In germline, CDR1 is SGHNT, CDR2 YYREEE (reference sequence).

This sequence joins TRBV29-1 and TRBJ1-1; D gene uncertain. V lost 7 bases and J lost 5, with 17 bases in between. The CDR3 extends over 13 amino acids. Germline lookup yields CDR1 SQVTM and CDR2 ANQGSEA. CDR3 sequence: CSASQMGRTEAFF. CDR3 DNA sequence: TGCAGCGCTTCGCAAATGGGGAGGACTGAAGCTTTCTTT.

On this clone: The conserved final phenylalanine or tryptophan is absent from the CDR3, which likely points to a read error. The chain employs TRBV5-6 and TRBJ1-5; tentative D call: TRBD1 (6 bases). Germline values: CDR1 SGHDT, CDR2 YYEEEE. Trimming shortened V by 3 bases and J by 2 bases, and 9 bases separated the two germline ends. The CDR3 length is 14 residues. CDR3 coding DNA: TGTGCCAGCAGCTGGGGGGGCGGCAATCAGCCCCAGCATCTT. It is translated as CASSWGGGNQPQHL.

With regard to this clone: A read error may produce the germline difference seen at one junction end. V and J are TRBV18 and TRBJ2-6; D is perhaps TRBD1 (5 bases). In germline, CDR1 is KGHSH, CDR2 LQKENI. This CDR3 region has 16 residues. CDR3 protein: CASSPMSSSGANGLTF. CDR3 nucleotide sequence: TGTGCCAGCTCACCAATGAGCAGCTCTGGGGCCAACGGCCTGACTTTC. The whole variable domain, remainder taken from reference TRBV18 and TRBJ2-6, is NAGVMQNPRHLVRRRGQEARLRCSPMKGHSHVYWYRQLPEEGLKFMVYLQKENIIDESGMPKERFSAEFPKEGPSILRIQQVVRGDSAAYFCASSPMSSSGANGLTFGAGSRLTVL.

The rearrangement links TRBV30 to TRBJ1-5; D is unclear. The length of the CDR3 is 13 residues. The germline V gene encodes CDR1 GTSNPN and CDR2 SVGIG (reference sequence). Trimming removed 0 bases at V and 5 bases at J, with 8 bases between. CDR3 residues: CAWSVDGDQPQHF. The DNA for the CDR3 is TGTGCCTGGAGTGTGGACGGGGATCAGCCCCAGCATTTT.

The chain links TRBV5-1 to TRBJ2-7; D unresolved. Trimming pared 4 bases from V and 4 bases from J, leaving 9 bases between. This CDR3 region has 12 residues. The germline V gene has CDR1 SGHRS and CDR2 YFSETQ. This CDR3 reads CASSPGSYEQYF. The CDR3 DNA reads TGCGCCAGCAGCCCAGGCTCGTACGAGCAGTACTTC.

This chain connects TRBV4-1 to TRBJ2-3, with D hard to call. The V gene's germline CDR1 is MGHRA and CDR2 YSYEKL. This CDR3 has 14 residues. The ends were cut back, 2 bases at V and 3 bases at J, with 9 bases in the middle. CDR3 sequence (DNA): TGCGCCAGCAGCCAAATTTTTGAGACAGATACGCAGTATTTT. This gives the protein CASSQIFETDTQYF.

This chain uses TRBV23-1 with TRBJ1-5; the match to TRBD1 covers 12 bases. TRBV23-1 is filed as an ORF, its function uncertain. The junction had 12 bases not matched to a gene; V was cut back by 0 bases and J by 0 bases. This CDR3 comprises 21 residues. The CDR3 DNA is TGCGCCAGCAGTCAATCGGGGACAGGGGGCCGTTATAGCTATAGCAATCAGCCCCAGCATTTT. Translating it yields CASSQSGTGGRYSYSNQPQHF.

Here the CDR3 reads CASSLVGGANTGELFF. Written as DNA, the CDR3 is TGTGCCAGCAGCTTAGTGGGGGGGGCGAACACCGGGGAGCTGTTTTTT. This rearrangement joins TRBV11-3 to TRBJ2-2; 7 positions match TRBD2. Germline CDR1 reads SGHNT; CDR2 reads YENEEA. The CDR3 is made up of 16 amino acids. J gave up 0 bases and V 1 base, and 2 bases lay outside the gene matches.